Detailed here is one T cell receptor (beta chain). This specimen belongs to a study of blood T cell repertoires in COVID-19. Background on the study: Sites across the United States, Italy and Spain contributed samples from acute and convalescent COVID-19. From T cells, B-cell-depleted T cells, or PBMCs came the material, which was cDNA or gDNA.

The CDR3 sequence is 15 residues long. J was trimmed by 4 bases and V by 4 bases; bases with no gene match: 10. Germline V gives CDR1 MDHEN, CDR2 SYDVKM. The authors' processing: Amplification of reference gene primers provided the estimated nucleated cell counts. Measured with immunoSEQ multiplex PCR; TCRdb has only the in-frame clones, and not every one. V and J calls and clone size are copied from that table; D and trimming were computed from the DNA. The sample consists of roughly 100,000 clones, 80% to 90% of them appearing once. The sequence was obtained from a man older than 75 with acute or convalescent COVID-19. V usage is TRBV28 and J usage is TRBJ2-7, with 7 bases that match TRBD2. The sequenced material came from peripheral blood. CDR3 residues: CASSSEEGGRYEQYF. The CDR3, as DNA: TGTGCCAGCAGTTCCGAGGAGGGAGGGAGGTACGAGCAGTACTTC.